The 17 T cell receptor beta chains listed next were all sequenced from one sample in a study of identical twins. TCRdb recomputed calls from the 5' RACE reads with MiXCR, one row per CDR3 protein. Of more than 400,000 distinct CDR3 sequences in the sample, roughly 15% were seen once. These same data were also listed under a study on yellow fever vaccine responses in identical twins.

The sequenced material came from CD4+ T cells sorted from blood. The receptor set was obtained from a woman under 30 in good health.

The genes are TRBV10-3 and TRBJ1-1; D uncertain. The CDR3 contains 13 residues. Germline CDR1 reads ENHRY; CDR2 reads SYGVKD. V was clipped by 4 bases and J by 1 base, with 7 bases between them. CDR3 sequence reads: CAISVGRNTEAFF. The CDR3 DNA follows: TGTGCCATCAGTGTCGGGAGGAACACTGAAGCTTTCTTT.

This clonotype occurred a few times. V is TRBV20-1 and J is TRBJ2-2; 9 nucleotides agree with TRBD2. Germline V gives CDR1 DFQATT, CDR2 SNEGSKA (reference sequence). V was pared by 4 bases and J by 2 bases, with 2 bases of the junction left unmatched. This CDR3 contains 14 residues. CDR3 residues: CSAMTSGNTGELFF. The DNA of the CDR3 is TGCAGTGCTATGACTAGCGGAAACACCGGGGAGCTGTTTTTT.

Remarks on this clonotype: A much larger clone differs from this one at a single base, so this may be a read error. The rearrangement links TRBV28 to TRBJ1-3, with D possibly TRBD1 on 5 matching bases. V gave up 5 bases and J gave up 0 bases, with 8 bases separating them. Germline values: CDR1 MDHEN, CDR2 SYDVKM. The CDR3 is made up of 14 amino acids. The CDR3 nucleotides read TGTGCCAGCAGTCCAGGGTACTCTGGAAACACCATATATTTT. Translated: CASSPGYSGNTIYF.

The CDR3 is CSARREPTMGSYEQYF. The CDR3 bases are TGCAGTGCTAGGCGGGAGCCCACAATGGGCTCCTACGAGCAGTACTTC. The chain recombines TRBV20-1 with TRBJ2-7, with 7 bases identical to TRBD2. Germline values: CDR1 DFQATT, CDR2 SNEGSKA (reference sequence). The V and J ends lost 3 bases and 0 bases, in that order; junction bases with no gene match: 11. The CDR3 runs to 16 residues.

In this sample, this clonotype turned up a few times. The genes are TRBV11-2 and TRBJ2-1; no reliable D call. V dropped 4 bases and J dropped 15 bases, with 13 bases sitting between them. Germline CDR1 and CDR2: SGHAT and FQNNGV. This CDR3 is built from 11 residues. The CDR3 reads CASSSDTQRFF. Written as DNA, the CDR3 is TGTGCCAGCAGCTCAGACACCCAGCGGTTCTTC. Complete variable domain (other parts from reference TRBV11-2 and TRBJ2-1): EAGVAQSPRYKIIEKRQSVAFWCNPISGHATLYWYQQILGQGPKLLIQFQNNGVVDDSQLPKDRFSAERLKGVDSTLKIQPAKLEDSAVYLCASSSDTQRFFGPGTRLTVL.

This chain uses TRBV9 with TRBJ1-1; D is undetermined. This CDR3 has 15 residues. The germline V gene encodes CDR1 SGDLS and CDR2 YYNGEE. V was cut by 0 bases and J by 0 bases, with 9 bases left in between. DNA for the CDR3: TGTGCCAGCAGCGTAGTTCTGGGCATGAACACTGAAGCTTTCTTT. Translating it yields CASSVVLGMNTEAFF.

The chain recombines TRBV4-1 with TRBJ2-3, with D possibly matching TRBD2 (5 bases). The germline V gene encodes CDR1 MGHRA and CDR2 YSYEKL. Trimming took 4 bases from V and 1 from J, leaving 12 bases between them. This CDR3 region has 15 residues. The CDR3 is CASSLVASRTDTQYF. CDR3 nucleotides: TGCGCCAGCAGCCTAGTAGCGAGCCGCACAGATACGCAGTATTTT.

This clonotype showed up just a few times. This chain joins TRBV7-2 and TRBJ2-2, with 7 bases fitting TRBD2. J was trimmed by 4 bases and V by 7 bases; bases with no gene match: 12. Looked up from germline, CDR1 is SGHTA and CDR2 is FQGNSA. This CDR3 has 16 amino acids. The CDR3 is CASTSMGGRSTGELFF. The CDR3 region has the DNA TGTGCCAGCACCTCCATGGGCGGGAGAAGCACCGGGGAGCTGTTTTTT.

This clonotype has a count of ten or more. This rearrangement joins TRBV29-1 to TRBJ2-3; the D is unclear. The germline V gene has CDR1 SQVTM and CDR2 ANQGSEA. The CDR3 contains 15 residues. The V end was cut by 0 bases, the J end by 2 bases, with 12 bases between. The chain's CDR3 is CSVEDGFYPTDTQYF. The CDR3 DNA follows: TGCAGCGTTGAAGATGGGTTCTATCCCACAGATACGCAGTATTTT.

As for this clonotype: Relative to the germline gene, one junction end is altered; a read error may explain this. This rearrangement joins TRBV3-1 to TRBJ2-3; unclear D gene. Germline V gene lookup returns CDR1 LGHDT and CDR2 YNNKEL (reference sequence). This CDR3 has 15 amino acids. The CDR3 DNA is TGTGCCAGCACCCAAGGGCCCCCCCGCACAGATACGCAGTATTTT. Amino acid sequence: CASTQGPPRTDTQYF.

This clonotype was counted a few times. This chain links TRBV29-1 with TRBJ1-1; 7 nucleotides match TRBD1. Germline CDR1 reads SQVTM; CDR2 reads ANQGSEA. The CDR3 length is 15 residues. After removal of 4 bases from V and 5 bases from J, the junction contained 13 bases not matched to a gene. In DNA, the CDR3 is TGCAGCGTTGCAGGGGGGCCGAGGTTAAGGACTGAAGCTTTCTTT. Translating it yields CSVAGGPRLRTEAFF.

The chain has TRBV4-1 and TRBJ2-1, with TRBD2 matching 11 bases. V trimming: 0 bases; J trimming: 3 bases; junction bases outside the gene matches: 10. The CDR3 spans 19 residues. Germline CDR1 and CDR2: MGHRA and YSYEKL. The CDR3: CASSQDGGSGRAVYNEQFF. DNA for the CDR3: TGCGCCAGCAGCCAAGATGGGGGTAGCGGGAGGGCCGTCTACAATGAGCAGTTCTTC.

The chain employs TRBV6-5 and TRBJ2-1; D gene uncertain. Germline CDR1 and CDR2: MNHEY and SVGAGI. CDR3 length: 13 amino acids. Trimming took off 2 bases at V and 8 bases at J, with 10 bases between the two ends. The CDR3 sequence is CASSYRWYYEQFF. DNA of the CDR3: TGTGCCAGCAGTTACCGTTGGTACTATGAGCAGTTCTTC.

The chain uses TRBV4-1 and TRBJ1-1; D gene ambiguous. The length of the CDR3 is 14 residues. Trimming left V 6 bases short and J 1 base short, with 12 bases between. From germline, CDR1 is MGHRA and CDR2 YSYEKL. This chain's CDR3 is CASRKVRSNTEAFF. The CDR3 coding sequence is TGCGCCAGCAGAAAGGTCCGGTCGAACACTGAAGCTTTCTTT.

The chain is built from TRBV24-1 and TRBJ1-5, with a weak D call TRBD1 (6 bases). The CDR3 sequence is 15 residues long. Trimming removed 3 bases at V and 5 bases at J, with 13 bases between. Germline V gene lookup returns CDR1 KGHDR and CDR2 SFDVKD. The chain's CDR3 is CATSDDRYDDQPQHF. CDR3 DNA: TGTGCCACCAGTGATGACAGGTATGACGATCAGCCCCAGCATTTT.

The sample holds many counts of this clonotype. The chain has TRBV5-6 and TRBJ2-1; TRBD2 matches at 10 bases. Per germline, CDR1 SGHDT and CDR2 YYEEEE. There are 15 residues in the CDR3. Trimming took 4 bases from V and 9 from J; bases not matched to a gene: 10. This chain's CDR3 is CASSPGTSERSEQFF. The DNA for the CDR3 is TGTGCCAGCAGCCCCGGGACTAGCGAGAGAAGTGAGCAGTTCTTC.

The chain recombines TRBV28 with TRBJ2-7, with D possibly being TRBD1 or TRBD2 (5 bases each). V lost 4 bases, J lost 0 bases, and 16 bases lay in between. The CDR3 has 16 residues. Germline V gene data show CDR1 as MDHEN and CDR2 as SYDVKM. The CDR3 is CASSSPRDQSSYEQYF. CDR3 sequence (DNA): TGTGCCAGCAGTTCACCCCGGGACCAGAGCTCCTACGAGCAGTACTTC.